The 17 T cell receptor beta chains listed next were all sequenced from one sample in a study of shared clonotypes between healthy human individuals. Data came from immunoSEQ multiplex PCR; TCRdb stores just in-frame clones and leaves some out. The repertoire holds some 2.1 million clones, with over 85% as singletons. What was sequenced was naive CD4+ T cells sorted from blood. Subset given: CD45RA+ positively selected. These receptors were obtained from a man between 18 and 35 years old in good health.

Comments on this clone: This CDR3 is also generated by other DNA sequences in the sample. The genes are TRBV7-8 and TRBJ2-2; D unresolved. From germline, CDR1 is SGHVS and CDR2 FQNEAQ. V was clipped by 3 bases and J by 1 base, with 6 bases between them. The CDR3 is 14 residues long. The CDR3 reads CASSLRQNTGELFF. DNA of the CDR3: TGTGCCAGCAGCTTGAGACAGAACACCGGGGAGCTGTTTTTT.

V and J are TRBV28 and TRBJ1-6; tentative D call: TRBD1 (6 bases). Trimming left V 5 bases short and J 8 bases short, with 13 bases between. The CDR3 length is 14 residues. CDR1 is MDHEN, CDR2 SYDVKM, per germline. CDR3 region: CASSGTGFYSPLHF. CDR3 nucleotide sequence: TGTGCCAGCAGTGGTACAGGGTTTTATTCACCCCTCCACTTT.

CDR3 coding DNA: TGTGCCAGCAGCACAGACAGGGCGATCCAGCCCCAGCATTTT. The encoded protein is CASSTDRAIQPQHF. The V and J genes are TRBV6-5 and TRBJ1-5; 7 nucleotides match TRBD1. This CDR3 is built from 14 residues. Looked up from germline, CDR1 is MNHEY and CDR2 is SVGAGI. The V gene end was trimmed by 6 bases and the J gene end by 7 bases; junction bases not matched to a gene: 9.

The V gene is TRBV5-1, the J gene TRBJ2-7; TRBD1 is a possible D gene (6 bases). Germline V gene data show CDR1 as SGHRS and CDR2 as YFSETQ. The CDR3 covers 11 residues. Trimming removed 4 bases at V and 5 bases at J, with 7 bases between. The CDR3, as DNA: TGCGCCAGCAGCCCAGGGGACGAGCAGTACTTC. Translating it yields CASSPGDEQYF.

The V gene is TRBV6-1, the J gene TRBJ2-1; 9 nucleotides line up with TRBD2. CDR1 MNHNS and CDR2 SASEGT come from the germline V gene. With V trimmed by 2 bases and J by 10 bases, 9 bases remained unmatched. The CDR3 extends over 15 amino acids. The CDR3 here is CASSEQALAGSEQFF. CDR3 coding DNA: TGTGCCAGCAGTGAACAGGCCCTAGCGGGAAGCGAGCAGTTCTTC.

The rearrangement joins TRBV11-2 to TRBJ2-6; D may be TRBD1 or TRBD2 (5 bases each). CDR3 size: 19 residues. Looked up from germline, CDR1 is SGHAT and CDR2 is FQNNGV. V gave up 3 bases and J gave up 2 bases, with 20 bases separating them. Here the CDR3 reads CASSLGLGTPSPGANVLTF. DNA of the CDR3: TGTGCCAGCAGCTTGGGCCTAGGGACCCCATCCCCTGGGGCCAACGTCCTGACTTTC.

Here the CDR3 reads CASSLQGPPNTEAFF. Here the CDR3 DNA reads TGCGCCAGCAGCTTGCAGGGACCTCCGAACACTGAAGCTTTCTTT. The chain recombines TRBV5-1 with TRBJ1-1, with a tentative D call TRBD1 (5 bases). V was pared by 1 base and J by 1 base, with 11 bases between. The CDR3 consists of 15 residues. Germline assignment: CDR1 SGHRS and CDR2 YFSETQ.

The chain joins TRBV7-9 to TRBJ1-2, with 8 bases matching TRBD1. The CDR3 has 13 residues. Germline V gene data show CDR1 as SEHNR and CDR2 as FQNEAQ (reference sequence). The V and J ends lost 5 bases and 7 bases, in that order; junction bases with no gene match: 6. As DNA, the CDR3 is TGTGCCAGCAGCGAGGCAGGGGGCATTGGCTACACCTTC. Amino acids: CASSEAGGIGYTF.

This chain connects TRBV18 to TRBJ2-3, with D perhaps TRBD2 (5 bases). The CDR3 extends over 15 amino acids. The germline V and J ends were trimmed by 2 bases and 4 bases, with 13 bases remaining between them. Germline CDR1 and CDR2: KGHSH and LQKENI. CDR3 region: CASSPNVAGSDTQYF. CDR3 nucleotide sequence: TGTGCCAGCTCACCAAACGTGGCGGGCTCAGATACGCAGTATTTT.

J is TRBJ1-5 and V is TRBV6-4; the match to TRBD1 covers 7 bases. The germline gives CDR1 MRHNA, CDR2 SNTAGT. Trimming removed 6 bases from V and 3 bases from J; junction bases left unmatched: 8. This CDR3 spans 15 amino acids. CDR3 in amino acids: CASSPTGEYNQPQHF. The CDR3 DNA follows: TGTGCCAGCAGCCCTACAGGGGAGTACAATCAGCCCCAGCATTTT.

This chain links TRBV14 with TRBJ2-7; D gene uncertain. Trimming stripped 3 bases from V and 0 bases from J, with 6 bases between. Germline loops: CDR1 SGHDN, CDR2 FVKESK. The length of the CDR3 is 13 residues. CDR3 loop: CASSQDGSYEQYF. CDR3 DNA sequence: TGTGCCAGCAGCCAGGACGGCTCCTACGAGCAGTACTTC.

The sample holds one count of this clone. The chain carries TRBV7-2 and TRBJ1-5; 7 nucleotides agree with TRBD1. Trimming at V came to 5 bases and at J to 6 bases, leaving 10 bases not matched to a gene. Looked up from germline, CDR1 is SGHTA and CDR2 is FQGNSA. The CDR3 runs to 15 residues. The CDR3 is CASSVGTVRVQPQHF. CDR3 nucleotides: TGTGCCAGCAGCGTCGGGACAGTCAGGGTTCAGCCCCAGCATTTT.

The rearrangement links TRBV7-2 to TRBJ2-6; the D gene is possibly TRBD1 (6 bases). The CDR3 sequence is 15 residues long. Trimming left V 4 bases short and J 0 bases short, with 7 bases between. From germline, CDR1 is SGHTA and CDR2 FQGNSA. CDR3 nucleotides: TGTGCCAGCAGCTACAGGGTCTCTGGGGCCAACGTCCTGACTTTC. It encodes CASSYRVSGANVLTF.

The J gene is TRBJ2-2, the V gene TRBV28; TRBD2 matches 9 bases. Trimming at V came to 2 bases and at J to 3 bases, leaving 1 base not matched to a gene. The CDR3 is made up of 15 amino acids. The V gene's germline CDR1 is MDHEN and CDR2 SYDVKM. In DNA form, the CDR3 reads TGTGCCAGCAGTTTACTAGCGGGACACACCGGGGAGCTGTTTTTT. Translated, it gives CASSLLAGHTGELFF.

The chain joins TRBV10-3 to TRBJ2-1; D is unclear. With 3 bases removed from V and 6 bases from J, the gap between germline ends came to 15 bases. CDR1 ENHRY and CDR2 SYGVKD come from the germline V gene. The CDR3 totals 15 residues. CDR3 in amino acids: CAISEQIPVGNEQFF. DNA for the CDR3: TGTGCCATCAGTGAACAGATCCCCGTGGGCAATGAGCAGTTCTTC.

The rearrangement joins TRBV5-1 to TRBJ2-5; 11 nucleotides agree with TRBD1. Germline CDR1 SGHRS, CDR2 YFSETQ. V was clipped by 0 bases and J by 5 bases; unmatched bases: 6. The CDR3 runs 16 residues. The CDR3 spells CASSLVGQGAGETQYF. DNA for the CDR3: TGCGCCAGCAGCTTGGTTGGACAGGGGGCCGGGGAGACCCAGTACTTC.

The chain has TRBV30 and TRBJ2-1, with D perhaps assigned TRBD1 or TRBD2 (5 bases each). V was trimmed by 3 bases and J by 7 bases, leaving 13 bases between them. Germline CDR1 reads GTSNPN; CDR2 reads SVGIG (reference sequence). The CDR3 runs to 13 residues. This CDR3 reads CAWSVSWGNEQFF. In DNA, the CDR3 is TGTGCCTGGAGCGTATCGTGGGGGAATGAGCAGTTCTTC.